Each of the 23 T cell receptor beta chains below was sequenced from the same sample in a study of Graves' ophthalmopathy and Graves' hyperthyroidism. Amplification from RNA transcripts yielded the TCR beta CDR3 regions. After a first-round RT-PCR with HTBI primers, a second-round multiplex PCR was run. TCRdb called the multiplex PCR reads again in MiXCR, with one record for every CDR3 protein. Among roughly 700,000 distinct CDR3 sequences listed, roughly 41% were seen once. Input material: peripheral blood. The receptors were gathered from an adult man with Graves' ophthalmopathy.

This clonotype was picked up one time. This chain uses TRBV10-1 with TRBJ2-5; D may be TRBD2 (5 bases). CDR1 and CDR2 from the germline V gene are WNHNN and SYGVQD (reference sequence). V shed 4 bases and J shed 5 bases, with 17 bases lying between them. The CDR3 loop spans 15 amino acids. CDR3 bases: TGCGCCAGCAGTGCTAGTGCCGGGGTGAGGGAGACCCAGTACTTC. Its protein is CASSASAGVRETQYF.

This chain links TRBV24-1 with TRBJ1-5; D remains ambiguous. Trimming shortened V by 4 bases and J by 5 bases, and 8 bases separated the two germline ends. Germline V gene data show CDR1 as KGHDR and CDR2 as SFDVKD. The CDR3 runs 13 residues. As DNA, the CDR3 is TGTGCCACCAGTGACCTCTTAGATCAGCCCCAGCATTTT. This gives the protein CATSDLLDQPQHF.

This clonotype appeared a few times. V usage is TRBV25-1 and J usage is TRBJ1-4; 7 bases map to TRBD1. This CDR3 is 16 amino acids long. Germline V gene lookup returns CDR1 MGHDK and CDR2 SYGVNS. V was clipped by 6 bases and J by 4 bases; unmatched bases: 11. CDR3 coding DNA: TGTGCCAGCAGCCGAATGGGACAGCTAGTTAATGAAAAACTGTTTTTT. This sequence encodes CASSRMGQLVNEKLFF.

This clonotype turned up a few times. CDR3 residues: CASRGERTTDWGSGANVLTF. CDR3 DNA sequence: TGTGCCAGTAGGGGAGAACGGACAACCGACTGGGGCTCTGGGGCCAACGTCCTGACTTTC. The genes are TRBV19 and TRBJ2-6; D could derive from TRBD1 or TRBD2 (5 bases each). CDR1 is LNHDA, CDR2 SQIVND, per germline (reference sequence). The ends were cut back, 6 bases at V and 0 bases at J, with 24 bases in the middle. CDR3 length: 20 residues.

CDR3 nucleotides: TGCAGTGCAAGGGAGGACGGGAACACTGAAGCTTTCTTT. Its translation: CSAREDGNTEAFF. The V gene is TRBV20-1, the J gene TRBJ1-1; D is unresolved. Trimming left V 6 bases short and J 1 base short, with 12 bases between. The V gene's germline CDR1 is DFQATT and CDR2 SNEGSKA (reference sequence). The CDR3 consists of 13 residues.

Ten or more counts support this clonotype. CDR3 coding DNA: TGCAGCTCTTTGGGCCTTTTAGGACAGGGCGAAGAGACCCAGTACTTC. As protein: CSSLGLLGQGEETQYF. The J gene is TRBJ2-5, the V gene TRBV29-1, with 8 positions matching TRBD1. CDR3 length: 16 residues. Germline assignment: CDR1 SQVTM and CDR2 ANQGSEA. Trimming at V came to 8 bases and at J to 3 bases, leaving 17 bases not matched to a gene.

Of note for this clonotype: A much larger clone differs by one base, so this may be a read error. J is TRBJ2-5 and V is TRBV7-6; 9 bases are shared with TRBD2. This CDR3 has 17 residues. Germline V lookup: CDR1 SGHVS, CDR2 FNYEAQ. CDR3: CASSLSSAGGPQEAQYF. The CDR3 DNA sequence: TGTGCCAGCAGCTTATCGTCAGCGGGGGGTCCTCAAGAGGCCCAGTACTTC.

The sample holds many counts of this clonotype. Here the CDR3 reads CASSLEQARAYEQYF. The CDR3 nucleotides are TGTGCCAGCAGCTTAGAACAGGCACGGGCCTACGAGCAGTACTTC. This chain uses TRBV11-2 with TRBJ2-7; maybe TRBD1 (5 bases). CDR1 and CDR2 (germline): SGHAT, FQNNGV. This CDR3 has 15 amino acids. V was clipped by 0 bases and J by 2 bases, with 11 bases between them.

The chain uses TRBV11-2 and TRBJ2-5; TRBD1 might be the D (6 bases). The CDR3 sequence is 14 residues long. V was cut by 6 bases and J by 4 bases, with 15 bases left in between. Germline-derived CDR1 and CDR2 are SGHAT and FQNNGV. CDR3 in DNA: TGTGCCAGCAGTTACACAGGGTTGGGAGAGACCCAGTACTTC. This gives the protein CASSYTGLGETQYF.

This clonotype was seen only a few times. The junction does not match germline at one end; this may be a read error. The CDR3 region is CASSYRGLSNEKLFF. DNA of the CDR3: TGCGCCAGCAGCTACAGAGGGTTATCTAATGAAAAACTGTTTTTT. This chain connects TRBV7-2 to TRBJ1-4; D gene unclear. The CDR3 extends over 15 amino acids. In germline, CDR1 is SGHTA, CDR2 FQGNSA.

This clonotype has a handful of counts. The chain recombines TRBV5-1 with TRBJ2-2, with TRBD2 matching 12 bases. With 3 bases clipped from V and 2 bases from J, the junction kept 5 bases outside the gene matches. This CDR3 is 17 amino acids long. The germline V gene encodes CDR1 SGHRS and CDR2 YFSETQ. CDR3 bases: TGCGCCAGCAGCTCGACTAGCGGGAGTACCAACACCGGGGAGCTGTTTTTT. Translated: CASSSTSGSTNTGELFF.

This clonotype has more than one count but fewer than ten. V is TRBV6-6 and J is TRBJ1-6; weak D call: TRBD1 (5 bases). The V gene's germline CDR1 is MNHNY and CDR2 SVGAGI (reference sequence). V gave up 2 bases and J gave up 8 bases, with 13 bases separating them. The CDR3 spans 15 residues. The CDR3 loop reads CASSYLGTQDSPLHF. The CDR3 bases are TGTGCCAGCAGTTACCTCGGGACTCAGGATTCACCCCTCCACTTT.

A word on this clonotype: This sequence may be a read error, since a much larger clone differs from it by one base. This sequence joins TRBV7-7 and TRBJ1-4; D is uncertain. V lost 5 bases to trimming and J lost 4 bases, with 8 bases between them. Germline values: CDR1 SSHAT, CDR2 FNYEAQ (reference sequence). This CDR3 is 13 amino acids long. CDR3 sequence (DNA): TGTGCCAGCAGCGCGAGGAGTAATGAAAAACTGTTTTTT. This translates into CASSARSNEKLFF.

This clonotype was observed a handful of times. This chain connects TRBV6-6 to TRBJ2-7; D ambiguous. Germline CDR1 reads MNHNY; CDR2 reads SVGAGI (reference sequence). This CDR3 is built from 13 residues. V was cut by 1 base and J by 2 bases, with 6 bases left in between. CDR3 in DNA: TGTGCCAGCAGTTACTTAGCCGCCTACGAGCAGTACTTC. The encoded protein is CASSYLAAYEQYF.

This clonotype was seen ten or more times. The rearrangement links TRBV9 to TRBJ1-2; 7 bases map to TRBD1. V lost 0 bases and J lost 8; bases outside the gene matches: 7. Germline V CDR1 and CDR2: SGDLS, YYNGEE. This CDR3 spans 14 amino acids. This chain's CDR3 is CASSVEPTGPGYTF. CDR3 nucleotides: TGTGCCAGCAGCGTAGAACCGACAGGGCCGGGCTACACCTTC.

This clonotype was observed at least ten times. The chain couples TRBV12-3 or TRBV12-4 to TRBJ1-6; D gene ambiguous. Trimming took off 5 bases at V and 9 bases at J, with 11 bases between the two ends. The CDR3 has 13 residues. Here the CDR3 reads CASSEPPPSPLHF. The CDR3 DNA sequence: TGTGCCAGCAGTGAACCACCTCCTTCACCCCTCCACTTT.

A word on this clonotype: A read error is likely, as this CDR3 ends without the conserved phenylalanine or tryptophan. The DNA is omitted, as the CDR3 cannot be located on it reliably, and the CDR3 follows TCRdb's listing. This chain connects TRBV20-1 to TRBJ2-3; the D call of TRBD1 is as the table states it, not checked on the DNA. The CDR3 length equals 9 residues, ends included. Germline V gene data show CDR1 as DFQATT and CDR2 as SNEGSKA (reference sequence). This CDR3 reads CSAREQGDY.

This clonotype was detected many times. This chain links TRBV7-9 with TRBJ2-7; D possibly corresponds to TRBD2 (5 bases). The germline V and J ends were trimmed by 5 bases and 9 bases, with 11 bases remaining between them. Per germline, CDR1 SEHNR and CDR2 FQNEAQ (reference sequence). This CDR3 comprises 11 residues. The DNA of the CDR3 is TGTGCCAGCAGCCGCGAGGGCGGGCAGTACTTC. Amino acids: CASSREGGQYF.

The chain carries TRBV29-1 and TRBJ1-1; the match to TRBD1 covers 7 bases. There are 13 residues in the CDR3. Germline CDR1 and CDR2: SQVTM and ANQGSEA. V lost 5 bases to trimming and J lost 6 bases; unmatched junction nucleotides: 9. CDR3 protein: CSVNRGGGSEAFF. The CDR3 nucleotides read TGCAGCGTTAACAGGGGAGGGGGCTCTGAAGCTTTCTTT.

The chain joins TRBV29-1 to TRBJ2-5; D unresolved. CDR1 and CDR2 from the germline V gene are SQVTM and ANQGSEA. V dropped 8 bases and J dropped 5 bases, with 12 bases sitting between them. The CDR3 spans 11 residues. The CDR3 sequence is CSSKVWETQYF. The CDR3 coding sequence is TGCAGCTCCAAGGTTTGGGAGACCCAGTACTTC.

V is TRBV27 and J is TRBJ2-5; 7 bases match TRBD1. The V gene end was trimmed by 4 bases and the J gene end by 9 bases; junction bases not matched to a gene: 2. Per germline, CDR1 MNHEY and CDR2 SMNVEV (reference sequence). The CDR3 has 11 amino acids. CDR3 region: CASSWGTAQYF. DNA for the CDR3: TGTGCCAGCAGTTGGGGGACAGCCCAGTACTTC.

This clonotype was found once. V and J are TRBV7-9 and TRBJ2-7; 8 nucleotides align to TRBD1. With V trimmed by 1 base and J by 7 bases, 9 bases remained unmatched. This CDR3 region has 15 residues. Germline CDR1 and CDR2: SEHNR and FQNEAQ (reference sequence). This CDR3 reads CASSLVQGQAGEQYF. The CDR3 nucleotides read TGTGCCAGCAGCTTAGTTCAGGGACAGGCAGGAGAGCAGTACTTC.

This clonotype was recorded many times. The chain employs TRBV2 and TRBJ1-3; no firm D call. V dropped 6 bases and J dropped 4 bases, with 7 bases sitting between them. This CDR3 spans 12 amino acids. The V gene's germline CDR1 is SNHLY and CDR2 FYNNEI. The CDR3 coding sequence is TGTGCCAGCAGCCGCCAGGGAAACACCATATATTTT. It codes for CASSRQGNTIYF. Full variable domain (outside the CDR3, taken from reference TRBV2 and TRBJ1-3): EPEVTQTPSHQVTQMGQEVILRCVPISNHLYFYWYRQILGQKVEFLVSFYNNEISEKSEIFDDQFSVERPDGSNFTLKIRSTKLEDSAMYFCASSRQGNTIYFGEGSWLTVV.